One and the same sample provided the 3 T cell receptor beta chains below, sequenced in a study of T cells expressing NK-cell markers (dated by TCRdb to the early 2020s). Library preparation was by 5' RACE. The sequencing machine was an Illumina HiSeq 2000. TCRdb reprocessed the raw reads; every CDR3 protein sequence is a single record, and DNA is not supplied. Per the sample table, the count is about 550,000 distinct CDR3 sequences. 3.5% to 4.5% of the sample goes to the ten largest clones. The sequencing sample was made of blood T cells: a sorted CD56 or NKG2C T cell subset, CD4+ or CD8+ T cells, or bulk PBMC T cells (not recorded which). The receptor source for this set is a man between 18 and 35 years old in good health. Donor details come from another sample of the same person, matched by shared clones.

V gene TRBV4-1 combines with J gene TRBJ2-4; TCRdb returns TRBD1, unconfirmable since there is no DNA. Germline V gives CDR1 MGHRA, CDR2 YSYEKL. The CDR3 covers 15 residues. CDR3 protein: CASSQVGRGKNIQYF.

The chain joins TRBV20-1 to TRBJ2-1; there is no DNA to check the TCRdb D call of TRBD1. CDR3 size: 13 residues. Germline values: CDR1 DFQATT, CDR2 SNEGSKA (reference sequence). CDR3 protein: CSVNRDSAGGQFF.

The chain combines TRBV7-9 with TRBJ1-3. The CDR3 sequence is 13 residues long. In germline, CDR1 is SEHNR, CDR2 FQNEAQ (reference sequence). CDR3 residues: CASSGGLGNTIYF.